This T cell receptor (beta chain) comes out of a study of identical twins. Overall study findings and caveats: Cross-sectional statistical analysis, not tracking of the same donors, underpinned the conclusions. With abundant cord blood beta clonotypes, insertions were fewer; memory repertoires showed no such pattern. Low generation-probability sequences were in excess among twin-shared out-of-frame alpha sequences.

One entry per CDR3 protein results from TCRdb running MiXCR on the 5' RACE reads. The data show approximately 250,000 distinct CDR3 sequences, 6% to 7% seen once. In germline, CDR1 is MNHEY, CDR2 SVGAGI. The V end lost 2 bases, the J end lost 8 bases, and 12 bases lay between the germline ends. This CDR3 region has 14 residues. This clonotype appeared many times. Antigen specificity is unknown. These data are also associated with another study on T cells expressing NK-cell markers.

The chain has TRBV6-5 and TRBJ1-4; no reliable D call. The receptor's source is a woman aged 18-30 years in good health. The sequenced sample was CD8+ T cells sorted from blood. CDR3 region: CASSYGLSIEKLFF. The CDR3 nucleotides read TGTGCCAGCAGTTACGGGCTTTCCATCGAAAAACTGTTTTTT.